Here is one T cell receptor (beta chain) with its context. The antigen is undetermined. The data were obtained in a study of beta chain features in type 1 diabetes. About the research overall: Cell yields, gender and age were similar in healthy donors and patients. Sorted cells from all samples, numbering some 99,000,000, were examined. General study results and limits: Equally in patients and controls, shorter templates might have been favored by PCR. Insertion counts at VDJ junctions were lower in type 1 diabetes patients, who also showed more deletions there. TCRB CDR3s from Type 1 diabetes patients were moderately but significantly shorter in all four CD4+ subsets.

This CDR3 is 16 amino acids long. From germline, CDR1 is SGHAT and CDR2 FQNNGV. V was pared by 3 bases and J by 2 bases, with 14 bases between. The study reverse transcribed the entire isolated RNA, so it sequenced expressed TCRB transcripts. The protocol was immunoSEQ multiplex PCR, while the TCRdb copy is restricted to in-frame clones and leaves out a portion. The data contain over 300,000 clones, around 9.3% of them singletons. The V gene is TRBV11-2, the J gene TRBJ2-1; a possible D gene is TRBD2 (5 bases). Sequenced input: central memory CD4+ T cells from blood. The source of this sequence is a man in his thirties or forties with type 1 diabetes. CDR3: CASSLEARRTYNEQFF. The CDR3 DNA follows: TGTGCCAGCAGCTTGGAGGCTAGAAGGACCTACAATGAGCAGTTCTTC.